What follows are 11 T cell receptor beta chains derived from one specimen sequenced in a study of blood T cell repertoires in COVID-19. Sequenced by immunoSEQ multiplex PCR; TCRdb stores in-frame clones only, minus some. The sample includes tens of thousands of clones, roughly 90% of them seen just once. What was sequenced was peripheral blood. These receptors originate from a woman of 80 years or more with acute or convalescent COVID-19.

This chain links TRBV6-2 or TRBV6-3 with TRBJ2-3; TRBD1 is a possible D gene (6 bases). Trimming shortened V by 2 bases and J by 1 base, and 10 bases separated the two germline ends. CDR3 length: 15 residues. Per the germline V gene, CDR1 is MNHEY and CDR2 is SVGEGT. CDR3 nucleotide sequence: TGTGCCAGCAGTTACGGCAGGGGCCGCACAGATACGCAGTATTTT. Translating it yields CASSYGRGRTDTQYF.

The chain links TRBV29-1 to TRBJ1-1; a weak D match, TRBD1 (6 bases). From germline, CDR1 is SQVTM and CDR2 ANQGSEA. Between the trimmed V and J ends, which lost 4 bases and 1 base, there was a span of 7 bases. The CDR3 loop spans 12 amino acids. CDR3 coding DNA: TGCAGCGTTGCACAGGGGAACACTGAAGCTTTCTTT. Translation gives CSVAQGNTEAFF.

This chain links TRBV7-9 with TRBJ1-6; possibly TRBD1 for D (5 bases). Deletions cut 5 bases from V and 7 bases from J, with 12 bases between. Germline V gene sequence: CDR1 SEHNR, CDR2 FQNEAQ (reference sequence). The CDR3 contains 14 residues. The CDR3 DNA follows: TGTGCCAGCAGCGCCGACAGTAGAAATTCACCCCTCCACTTT. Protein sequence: CASSADSRNSPLHF.

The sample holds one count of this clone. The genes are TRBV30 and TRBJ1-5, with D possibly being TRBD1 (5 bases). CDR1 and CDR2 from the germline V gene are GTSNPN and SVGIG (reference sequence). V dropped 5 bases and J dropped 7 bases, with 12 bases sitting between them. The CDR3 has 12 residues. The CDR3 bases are TGTGCCTGGGGAGCGGGGGGACAGCCCCAGCATTTT. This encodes CAWGAGGQPQHF. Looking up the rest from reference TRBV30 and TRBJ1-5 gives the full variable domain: SQTIHQWPATLVQPVGSPLSLECTVEGTSNPNLYWYRQAAGRGLQLLFYSVGIGQISSEVPQNLSASRPQDRQFILSSKKLLLSDSGFYLCAWGAGGQPQHFGDGTRLSIL.

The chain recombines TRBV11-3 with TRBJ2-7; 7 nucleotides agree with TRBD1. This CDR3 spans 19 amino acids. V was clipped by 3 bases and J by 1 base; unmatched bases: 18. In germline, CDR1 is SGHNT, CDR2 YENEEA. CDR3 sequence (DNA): TGTGCCAGCAGCTTCGACCCCTCGAACCGGGACAGTTTTTCCTACGAGCAGTACTTC. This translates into CASSFDPSNRDSFSYEQYF.

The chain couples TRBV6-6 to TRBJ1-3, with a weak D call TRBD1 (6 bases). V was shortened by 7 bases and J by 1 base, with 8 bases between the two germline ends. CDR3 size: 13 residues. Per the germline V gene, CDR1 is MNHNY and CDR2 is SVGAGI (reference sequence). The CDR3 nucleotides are TGTGCCAGCACTAGGGGGTCTGGAAACACCATATATTTT. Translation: CASTRGSGNTIYF.

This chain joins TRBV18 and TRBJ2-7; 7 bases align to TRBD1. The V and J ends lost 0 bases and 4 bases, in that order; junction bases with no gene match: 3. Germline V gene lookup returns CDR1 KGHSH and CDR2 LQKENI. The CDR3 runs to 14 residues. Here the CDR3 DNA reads TGTGCCAGCTCACCACCCGGACAGGAGTACGAGCAGTACTTC. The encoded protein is CASSPPGQEYEQYF.

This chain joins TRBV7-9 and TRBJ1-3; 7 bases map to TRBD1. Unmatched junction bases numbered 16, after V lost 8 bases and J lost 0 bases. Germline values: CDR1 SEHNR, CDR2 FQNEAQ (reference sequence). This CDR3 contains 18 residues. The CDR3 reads CASAPRTGPPGSGNTIYF. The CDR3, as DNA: TGTGCCAGCGCCCCTCGGACAGGCCCTCCGGGCTCTGGAAACACCATATATTTT. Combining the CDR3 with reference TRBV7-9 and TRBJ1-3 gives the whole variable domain DTGVSQNPRHKITKRGQNVTFRCDPISEHNRLYWYRQTLGQGPEFLTYFQNEAQLEKSRLLSDRFSAERPKGSFSTLEIQRTEQGDSAMYLCASAPRTGPPGSGNTIYFGEGSWLTVV.

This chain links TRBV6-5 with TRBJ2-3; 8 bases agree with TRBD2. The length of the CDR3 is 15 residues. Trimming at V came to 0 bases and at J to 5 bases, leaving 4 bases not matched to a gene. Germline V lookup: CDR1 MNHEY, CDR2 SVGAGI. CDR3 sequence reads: CASSYSEREIDTQYF. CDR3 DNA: TGTGCCAGCAGTTACTCGGAGCGGGAGATAGATACGCAGTATTTT.

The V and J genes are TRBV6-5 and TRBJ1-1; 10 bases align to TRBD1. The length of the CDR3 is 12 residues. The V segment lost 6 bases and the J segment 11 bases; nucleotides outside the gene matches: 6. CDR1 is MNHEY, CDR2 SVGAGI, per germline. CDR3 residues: CASRPGQGRAFF. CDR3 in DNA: TGTGCCAGCAGACCGGGACAGGGGCGCGCTTTCTTT.

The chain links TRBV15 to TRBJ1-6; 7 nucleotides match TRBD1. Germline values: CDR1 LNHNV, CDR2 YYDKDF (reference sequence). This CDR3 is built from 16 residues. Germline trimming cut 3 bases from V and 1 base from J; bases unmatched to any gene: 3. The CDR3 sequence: CATSRQGGSYNSPLHF. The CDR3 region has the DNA TGTGCCACCAGCAGGCAGGGGGGATCCTATAATTCACCCCTCCACTTT.